This entry is about one T cell receptor (beta chain). Trimming took 5 bases from V and 1 from J, leaving 12 bases between them. The CDR3 contains 14 residues. Germline CDR1 and CDR2: SGHNT and YENEEA. Generated by immunoSEQ multiplex PCR, the TCRdb table keeps only in-frame clones and is missing some. The profile shows some 160,000 clones, more than 70% of them singletons. These data come from a study of cytomegalovirus exposure and HLA in healthy donors. The sample consisted of PBMCs. The sequence came from a man younger than 35 in good health and CMV-seronegative. The chain employs TRBV11-3 and TRBJ2-7; possibly TRBD1 for D (6 bases). In nucleotides, the CDR3 is TGTGCCAGCAGCCCTCCAGGGGTTTCCTACGAGCAGTACGTC. Amino acid sequence: CASSPPGVSYEQYV.